The 12 T cell receptor beta chains below come from one sample, sequenced in a study of blood T cell repertoires in COVID-19 (dated by TCRdb to the early 2020s). The library was made by the immunoSEQ multiplex PCR assay. TCRdb took over this immuneACCESS table, retaining in-frame rearrangements with V and J assigned. Such tables are incomplete; in checked studies, under half of the missing clones stem from an unresolved V gene, and the remainder is unexplained. For this sample the table gives 85,000 to 130,000 clones, of which 75% to 85% were detected only once. More than 5.5% of the sample rests with the top ten. Sequencing used peripheral blood. These receptor sequences come from a man aged 80 or over with COVID-19, enrolled during active disease.

The chain combines TRBV9 with TRBJ1-2; D may be TRBD1 (6 bases). This CDR3 region has 14 residues. The V gene lost 4 bases and the J gene lost 5 bases, with 15 bases spanning the gap. CDR1 is SGDLS and CDR2 is YYNGEE in the germline V gene. In DNA, the CDR3 is TGTGCCAGCAGCCCGATGAACAGGGATTATGGCTACACCTTC. Protein: CASSPMNRDYGYTF.

This clone was observed a handful of times. The chain links TRBV28 to TRBJ2-2; D is perhaps TRBD1 (5 bases). Germline V gene sequence: CDR1 MDHEN, CDR2 SYDVKM. CDR3 length: 15 residues. Trimming removed 3 bases from V and 4 bases from J, with 12 bases in between. This CDR3 is CASSFWQGSTGELFF. The CDR3 bases are TGTGCCAGCAGTTTTTGGCAGGGAAGCACCGGGGAGCTGTTTTTT.

Here the CDR3 DNA reads TGTGCCAGCAGTGTTGGTAGCGGGAGGGCACCAGATCTCAATGAGCAGTTCTTC. It is translated as CASSVGSGRAPDLNEQFF. The genes are TRBV6-4 and TRBJ2-1; 11 bases match TRBD2. Trimming removed 4 bases from V and 6 bases from J; junction bases left unmatched: 14. CDR1 MRHNA and CDR2 SNTAGT come from the germline V gene. The CDR3 consists of 18 residues.

The CDR3 reads CASSYSKGRTYNEQFF. As DNA, the CDR3 is TGTGCCAGCAGTTACTCGAAAGGGAGGACCTACAATGAGCAGTTCTTC. The chain carries TRBV6-2 or TRBV6-3 and TRBJ2-1; TRBD2 might be the D (6 bases). With 0 bases removed from V and 2 bases from J, the gap between germline ends came to 11 bases. Per the germline V gene, CDR1 is MNHEY and CDR2 is SVGEGT. The CDR3 runs to 16 residues.

In its sample, this clone was seen once. The chain is built from TRBV7-9 and TRBJ1-2; 7 nucleotides align to TRBD1. CDR3 length: 13 amino acids. CDR1 and CDR2 from the germline V gene are SEHNR and FQNEAQ (reference sequence). With V trimmed by 4 bases and J by 6 bases, 5 bases remained unmatched. Here the CDR3 DNA reads TGTGCCAGCAGCTCGGGACAGAGGCATGGCTACACCTTC. This codes for CASSSGQRHGYTF. Together with reference TRBV7-9 and TRBJ1-2, the CDR3 gives the full variable domain: DTGVSQNPRHKITKRGQNVTFRCDPISEHNRLYWYRQTLGQGPEFLTYFQNEAQLEKSRLLSDRFSAERPKGSFSTLEIQRTEQGDSAMYLCASSSGQRHGYTFGSGTRLTVV.

The V and J genes are TRBV27 and TRBJ2-1; 8 nucleotides agree with TRBD1. This CDR3 is built from 14 residues. V gave up 6 bases and J gave up 5 bases; unmatched junction bases: 6. Per the germline V gene, CDR1 is MNHEY and CDR2 is SMNVEV (reference sequence). This CDR3 reads CASRQGGVNNEQFF. The CDR3 nucleotides read TGTGCCAGCAGACAGGGGGGTGTGAACAATGAGCAGTTCTTC.

The chain joins TRBV6-6 to TRBJ1-1; 7 bases align to TRBD1. V was pared by 2 bases and J by 7 bases, with 4 bases of the junction left unmatched. The CDR3 length is 13 residues. Germline V gene sequence: CDR1 MNHNY, CDR2 SVGAGI (reference sequence). CDR3 DNA: TGTGCCAGCAGTTACGACGGACAGGATGAAGCTTTCTTT. This encodes CASSYDGQDEAFF.

This chain connects TRBV28 to TRBJ1-2; D possibly corresponds to TRBD1 (6 bases). The CDR3 consists of 14 residues. V lost 3 bases and J 4 bases, leaving 12 bases between the germline ends. Per germline, CDR1 MDHEN and CDR2 SYDVKM. The CDR3: CASSLPRGGYGYTF. The CDR3 coding sequence is TGTGCCAGCAGTTTGCCCAGGGGTGGCTATGGCTACACCTTC.

The gene calls are TRBV12-3 or TRBV12-4 and TRBJ2-7, with 8 bases fitting TRBD1. The CDR3 length is 13 residues. The V gene end was trimmed by 6 bases and the J gene end by 3 bases; junction bases not matched to a gene: 4. CDR3 loop: CASRGGQGYEQYF. CDR3 nucleotide sequence: TGTGCCAGCAGGGGAGGACAGGGCTACGAGCAGTACTTC.

The V and J genes are TRBV21-1 and TRBJ2-7; TRBD2 reflects the table's D call only, with no check against the DNA. TRBV21-1 is noted as a pseudogene. This CDR3 spans 14 amino acids. As DNA, the CDR3 is TGTGCCAGCAGCAGAAGACTAGTCTGCTACGAGCAGTACTTC. This translates into CASSRRLVCYEQYF.

V is TRBV12-3 or TRBV12-4 and J is TRBJ1-2, with 10 bases aligning to TRBD1. The V segment lost 5 bases and the J segment 14 bases; nucleotides outside the gene matches: 5. The CDR3 length is 11 residues. The CDR3 DNA reads as TGTGCCAGCAGTGTCGACAGGGGGCATACCTTC. This codes for CASSVDRGHTF.

The chain links TRBV7-9 to TRBJ2-1, with 9 bases identical to TRBD1. CDR1 and CDR2 from the germline V gene are SEHNR and FQNEAQ (reference sequence). The CDR3 totals 14 residues. With 5 bases clipped from V and 10 bases from J, the junction kept 9 bases outside the gene matches. The CDR3, as DNA: TGTGCCAGCAGCCCGGGACAGGGCATCGGGGAGCAGTTCTTC. This encodes CASSPGQGIGEQFF.